Following are 24 T cell receptor beta chains from one sample sequenced in a study of cytomegalovirus exposure and HLA in healthy donors. In the PCR, 60 Vbeta and 13 Jbeta primers were used. The assay was immunoSEQ multiplex PCR, and TCRdb's table has in-frame clones only and misses some. The data hold 100,000 or so clones, with under 80% observed a single time. The source material was PBMCs. These receptors all stem from a woman between 50 and 59 years old in good health and CMV-seropositive.

The chain has TRBV19 and TRBJ2-2; TRBD2 agrees at 14 bases. With V trimmed by 3 bases and J by 4 bases, 10 bases remained unmatched. The CDR3 loop spans 19 amino acids. Germline assignment: CDR1 LNHDA and CDR2 SQIVND (reference sequence). The chain's CDR3 is CASSMRGTSGSRITGELFF. The CDR3 nucleotides are TGTGCCAGTAGTATGCGGGGGACTAGCGGGAGTCGTATCACCGGGGAGCTGTTTTTT.

J is TRBJ2-3 and V is TRBV7-3; D gene ambiguous. The germline V gene has CDR1 SGHTA and CDR2 FQGTGA. The CDR3 runs 15 residues. Trimming stripped 5 bases from V and 2 bases from J, with 14 bases between. The CDR3 DNA reads as TGTGCCAGCAGCCCATCAGACTTATACACAGATACGCAGTATTTT. This translates into CASSPSDLYTDTQYF.

The chain couples TRBV10-3 to TRBJ2-1; 10 positions agree with TRBD1. Germline loops: CDR1 ENHRY, CDR2 SYGVKD. The J segment lost 2 bases and the V segment lost 9 bases, leaving 10 bases of the junction unmatched. The CDR3 totals 16 residues. CDR3 in DNA: TGTGCCATTATGACCGGGACAGGGGAGACCTACAATGAGCAGTTCTTC. The encoded protein is CAIMTGTGETYNEQFF.

V is TRBV6-1 and J is TRBJ1-5; the D gene is possibly TRBD1 (5 bases). The germline V and J ends were trimmed by 3 bases and 3 bases, with 12 bases remaining between them. The germline V gene has CDR1 MNHNS and CDR2 SASEGT. CDR3 size: 15 residues. Here the CDR3 DNA reads TGTGCCAGCAGTGAGGACCCAGGGTTCAATCAGCCCCAGCATTTT. Translating it yields CASSEDPGFNQPQHF.

J is TRBJ2-5 and V is TRBV30, with 7 bases that match TRBD1. Losses at the gene ends were 5 bases for V and 5 bases for J; bases not matched to a gene: 11. Germline CDR1 and CDR2: GTSNPN and SVGIG (reference sequence). The CDR3 length is 14 residues. CDR3 DNA: TGTGCCTGGTCCTCAGGTAGGGGGCTGGAGACCCAGTACTTC. Encoded protein: CAWSSGRGLETQYF. The full variable domain, completed using reference TRBV30 and TRBJ2-5, is SQTIHQWPATLVQPVGSPLSLECTVEGTSNPNLYWYRQAAGRGLQLLFYSVGIGQISSEVPQNLSASRPQDRQFILSSKKLLLSDSGFYLCAWSSGRGLETQYFGPGTRLLVL.

The chain links TRBV5-6 to TRBJ2-7; TRBD1 agrees at 9 bases. With V trimmed by 4 bases and J by 1 base, 9 bases remained unmatched. Germline CDR1 and CDR2: SGHDT and YYEEEE. CDR3 length equals 16 residues. CDR3: CASSRRFGQGSYEQYF. The CDR3 DNA is TGTGCCAGCAGCCGGAGATTTGGACAGGGGTCCTACGAGCAGTACTTC.

The V call is TRBV4-1, the J call TRBJ1-2; D is ambiguous. The ends were cut back, 1 base at V and 1 base at J, with 10 bases in the middle. Looked up from germline, CDR1 is MGHRA and CDR2 is YSYEKL. The CDR3 is 15 amino acids. This CDR3 is CASSQAETGNYGYTF. CDR3 bases: TGCGCCAGCAGCCAAGCCGAGACGGGTAACTATGGCTACACCTTC.

A single count supports this clone. The chain carries TRBV4-1 and TRBJ1-3; 7 bases align to TRBD1. CDR1 and CDR2 from the germline V gene are MGHRA and YSYEKL. This CDR3 has 16 residues. Trimming took 0 bases from V and 1 from J; bases not matched to a gene: 3. The CDR3: CASSQEDRLSGNTIYF. The CDR3 DNA reads TGCGCCAGCAGCCAAGAGGACAGGTTATCTGGAAACACCATATATTTT.

V is TRBV7-9 and J is TRBJ1-2; TRBD1 matches at 7 bases. The V and J ends lost 7 bases and 7 bases, in that order; junction bases with no gene match: 3. CDR1 is SEHNR and CDR2 is FQNEAQ in the germline V gene (reference sequence). This CDR3 spans 11 amino acids. The CDR3 here is CASTPGGGYTF. CDR3 nucleotides: TGTGCCAGCACCCCAGGGGGTGGCTACACCTTC.

This clone was picked up a small number of times. CDR3 coding DNA: TGTGCCAGCAGTCCAGCGACAGGGAATGGCTACACCTTC. Translated: CASSPATGNGYTF. The genes are TRBV5-4 and TRBJ1-2, with TRBD1 identical over 7 bases. V gave up 5 bases and J gave up 6 bases; unmatched junction bases: 7. This CDR3 region has 13 residues. Germline values: CDR1 SGHNT, CDR2 YYREEE (reference sequence).

The chain uses TRBV30 and TRBJ2-1; the D gene is possibly TRBD2 (5 bases). The CDR3 sequence is 16 residues long. The germline V gene encodes CDR1 GTSNPN and CDR2 SVGIG (reference sequence). V was trimmed by 0 bases and J by 9 bases, leaving 21 bases between them. This chain's CDR3 is CAWSVRRTYPPTEQFF. The CDR3 DNA sequence: TGTGCCTGGAGTGTACGGCGGACTTACCCCCCAACTGAGCAGTTCTTC.

The chain carries TRBV27 and TRBJ1-2, with TRBD1 matching 7 bases. J was trimmed by 9 bases and V by 3 bases; bases with no gene match: 7. The CDR3 is made up of 13 amino acids. In germline, CDR1 is MNHEY, CDR2 SMNVEV (reference sequence). CDR3 in amino acids: CASSFNSGQSYTF. Here the CDR3 DNA reads TGTGCCAGCAGTTTCAACTCGGGACAGAGCTACACCTTC.

A few counts support this clone. The chain couples TRBV4-1 to TRBJ2-2; no clear D gene. This CDR3 region has 15 residues. Germline V gene sequence: CDR1 MGHRA, CDR2 YSYEKL. V was shortened by 6 bases and J by 3 bases, with 14 bases between the two germline ends. CDR3 DNA sequence: TGCGCCAGCAGACTCGACTCGAGCGACACCGGGGAGCTGTTTTTT. It yields the protein CASRLDSSDTGELFF.

This chain uses TRBV29-1 with TRBJ2-5; TRBD2 matches at 14 bases. Trimming removed 8 bases from V and 5 bases from J; junction bases left unmatched: 4. Germline CDR1 and CDR2: SQVTM and ANQGSEA. This CDR3 has 13 residues. The CDR3, as DNA: TGCAGCACATGGACTAGCGGGAGGGAGACCCAGTACTTC. Its translation is CSTWTSGRETQYF.

The chain carries TRBV7-9 and TRBJ1-1; 8 bases align to TRBD1. CDR3 length: 16 residues. V lost 5 bases to trimming and J lost 0 bases; unmatched junction nucleotides: 8. Germline V gene sequence: CDR1 SEHNR, CDR2 FQNEAQ (reference sequence). The CDR3 region has the DNA TGTGCCAGCAGCCCTCCCGGACAGGGAATGAACACTGAAGCTTTCTTT. Residues: CASSPPGQGMNTEAFF.

This rearrangement joins TRBV4-1 to TRBJ2-2; TRBD2 is a possible D gene (6 bases). Germline V gene data show CDR1 as MGHRA and CDR2 as YSYEKL. The CDR3 length is 16 residues. V lost 4 bases and J lost 3, with 15 bases in between. The DNA of the CDR3 is TGCGCCAGCAGCCCACTAGCCTCAGCCGACACCGGGGAGCTGTTTTTT. Protein sequence: CASSPLASADTGELFF.

The chain carries TRBV5-4 and TRBJ2-7; perhaps TRBD1 as D (5 bases). This CDR3 spans 15 amino acids. The V gene's germline CDR1 is SGHNT and CDR2 YYREEE (reference sequence). Trimming pared 4 bases from V and 4 bases from J, leaving 18 bases between. The CDR3 coding sequence is TGTGCCAGCAGCCTGGACCAGGGAAGGTCTTACGAGCAGTACTTC. The encoded protein is CASSLDQGRSYEQYF.

This chain uses TRBV27 with TRBJ2-3; 7 nucleotides align to TRBD1. The CDR3 runs to 16 residues. J lost 3 bases, V lost 2 bases, and 8 bases had no gene match. Germline CDR1 is MNHEY and CDR2 is SMNVEV (reference sequence). The CDR3 is CASSLTLTGVTDTQYF. CDR3 DNA sequence: TGTGCCAGCAGTTTAACCCTAACAGGGGTTACAGATACGCAGTATTTT.

J is TRBJ2-5 and V is TRBV27, with unresolved D. Gene TRBJ2-7 matches the end of the DNA better, so the J call may be wrong. CDR1 MNHEY and CDR2 SMNVEV come from the germline V gene (reference sequence). CDR3 length equals 13 residues. The CDR3 coding sequence is TGTGCCAGTTACGGGTCTCCACCCTACGAGCAGTACTTC. Amino acid sequence: CASYGSPPYEQYF.

The chain combines TRBV19 with TRBJ2-2; D gene unclear. The CDR3 extends over 17 amino acids. Germline V lookup: CDR1 LNHDA, CDR2 SQIVND (reference sequence). V gave up 8 bases and J gave up 0 bases, with 19 bases separating them. DNA of the CDR3: TGTGCCAGTTATAGTAACTTCCGATCGACGAACACCGGGGAGCTGTTTTTT. Its translation: CASYSNFRSTNTGELFF.

The J gene is TRBJ2-7, the V gene TRBV7-9; D is undetermined. The ends were cut back, 0 bases at V and 2 bases at J, with 8 bases in the middle. The CDR3 covers 14 residues. Germline V lookup: CDR1 SEHNR, CDR2 FQNEAQ (reference sequence). The CDR3 is CASSLAVGAYEQYF. The CDR3 DNA reads as TGTGCCAGCAGCTTAGCCGTCGGAGCCTACGAGCAGTACTTC.

This clone was seen a few times. V usage is TRBV27 and J usage is TRBJ2-7; D not resolved. Trimming stripped 6 bases from V and 5 bases from J, with 11 bases between. This CDR3 is built from 12 residues. From germline, CDR1 is MNHEY and CDR2 SMNVEV (reference sequence). Written as DNA, the CDR3 is TGTGCCAGCAGGTCGGTTTCCCACGAGCAGTACTTC. Its protein is CASRSVSHEQYF.

The chain joins TRBV27 to TRBJ1-1; 7 bases match TRBD1. CDR3 length equals 15 residues. Germline-derived CDR1 and CDR2 are MNHEY and SMNVEV (reference sequence). V gave up 5 bases and J gave up 2 bases; unmatched junction bases: 8. This chain's CDR3 is CASSPRQGSNTEAFF. DNA for the CDR3: TGTGCCAGCAGTCCCCGACAGGGCTCAAACACTGAAGCTTTCTTT.

The V and J genes are TRBV29-1 and TRBJ1-3; D is undetermined. CDR1 is SQVTM, CDR2 ANQGSEA, per germline. The V end was cut by 4 bases, the J end by 0 bases, with 13 bases between. The CDR3 spans 15 residues. The CDR3 nucleotides are TGCAGCGTTGTTATTGGGCAGATCTCTGGAAACACCATATATTTT. This encodes CSVVIGQISGNTIYF. The variable domain in full, with the rest retrieved from reference TRBV29-1 and TRBJ1-3, is SAVISQKPSRDICQRGTSLTIQCQVDSQVTMMFWYRQQPGQSLTLIATANQGSEATYESGFVIDKFPISRPNLTFSTLTVSNMSPEDSSIYLCSVVIGQISGNTIYFGEGSWLTVV.